Listed below are T cell receptor beta chains from one sample, sequenced in a study of blood T cell repertoires in COVID-19. The method was immunoSEQ multiplex PCR; TCRdb's version includes in-frame clones alone and lacks a portion of them. The repertoire holds about 340,000 clones, with around 87% as singletons. Source material: peripheral blood. These receptors originate from a woman between 45 and 65 years old with COVID-19, enrolled during active disease. Each CDR3 is given with its conserved first and last residue. The order of the fields is CDR3 length, J gene, V gene, clone size, D gene, CDR3 DNA, CDR3 protein. A D gene is named only where the DNA matches it firmly. The size of a clone is reported for some rows only, either as once, few or many, or as a class for expanded clones.

CDR3 length: 15
J gene: TRBJ1-1
V gene: TRBV19
clone size: once
D gene: TRBD1
CDR3 DNA: TGTGCCAGTAGTTCGACCGGGACAGGGGCGCCTGAAGCTTTCTTT
CDR3 protein: CASSSTGTGAPEAFF

CDR3 length: 19
J gene: TRBJ2-6
V gene: TRBV3-1/TRBV3-2
clone size: .
D gene: .
CDR3 DNA: TGTGCCAGCAGCCAAGATCGTGCAGGGAAAAGCTCTGGGGCCAACGTCCTGACTTTC
CDR3 protein: CASSQDRAGKSSGANVLTF

CDR3 length: 16
J gene: TRBJ2-1
V gene: TRBV11-2
clone size: .
D gene: .
CDR3 DNA: TGTGCCAGCAGCTTAGATTGGCCAGCGATTTACAATGAGCAGTTCTTC
CDR3 protein: CASSLDWPAIYNEQFF

CDR3 length: 15
J gene: TRBJ2-3
V gene: TRBV19
clone size: .
D gene: .
CDR3 DNA: TGTGCCAGTAGTGCGGTACAGGTTAGCACAGATACGCAGTATTTT
CDR3 protein: CASSAVQVSTDTQYF

CDR3 length: 15
J gene: TRBJ2-1
V gene: TRBV5-1
clone size: .
D gene: .
CDR3 DNA: TGCGCCAGCAGCCGTCAGGGGGGCCCCTACAATGAGCAGTTCTTC
CDR3 protein: CASSRQGGPYNEQFF

CDR3 length: 19
J gene: TRBJ2-1
V gene: TRBV13
clone size: .
D gene: TRBD2
CDR3 DNA: TGTGCCAGCAGCCCCTGGACTAGCGGGAGTCCTCCCTCCTACAATGAGCAGTTCTTC
CDR3 protein: CASSPWTSGSPPSYNEQFF

CDR3 length: 18
J gene: TRBJ1-2
V gene: TRBV9
clone size: .
D gene: .
CDR3 DNA: TGTGCCAGCAGTCTCGGGCCGGGAGAGGGTTCCCTTACATATGGCTACACCTTC
CDR3 protein: CASSLGPGEGSLTYGYTF

CDR3 length: 14
J gene: TRBJ1-2
V gene: TRBV6-5
clone size: .
D gene: .
CDR3 DNA: TGTGCCAGCACCGACTTTACTGCGTTTCGGGGCTACACCTTC
CDR3 protein: CASTDFTAFRGYTF

CDR3 length: 17
J gene: TRBJ1-2
V gene: TRBV7-5
clone size: once
D gene: .
CDR3 DNA: TGTGTCAGAAGCGCCGCTCCCCTCGGACAGGGACGAAATGGCTACACCTTC
CDR3 protein: CVRSAAPLGQGRNGYTF

CDR3 length: 14
J gene: TRBJ2-7
V gene: TRBV27
clone size: .
D gene: .
CDR3 DNA: TGTGCCAGCAGTTTCAGGAACGTTCCCTACGAGCAGTACTTC
CDR3 protein: CASSFRNVPYEQYF

CDR3 length: 16
J gene: TRBJ2-3
V gene: TRBV9
clone size: .
D gene: TRBD2
CDR3 DNA: TGTGCCAGCAGCGTAGAGGGACTAGCGGGAGCGGATACGCAGTATTTT
CDR3 protein: CASSVEGLAGADTQYF

CDR3 length: 13
J gene: TRBJ1-1
V gene: TRBV25-1
clone size: .
D gene: .
CDR3 DNA: TGTGCCAGCAGTTTCAGGTCTGGGACTGAAGCTTTCTTT
CDR3 protein: CASSFRSGTEAFF

CDR3 length: 15
J gene: TRBJ1-3
V gene: TRBV5-4
clone size: once
D gene: .
CDR3 DNA: TGTGCCAGCAGCCTCGGGAGGGGATCTGGAAACACCATATATTTT
CDR3 protein: CASSLGRGSGNTIYF

CDR3 length: 12
J gene: TRBJ2-7
V gene: TRBV10-3
clone size: .
D gene: TRBD1
CDR3 DNA: TGTGCCATCAGTAGACAGGGGAACGAGCAGTACTTC
CDR3 protein: CAISRQGNEQYF

CDR3 length: 14
J gene: TRBJ1-5
V gene: TRBV2
clone size: .
D gene: .
CDR3 DNA: TGTGCCAGACTGGGGCAGGCTCAAAATCAGCCCCAGCATTTT
CDR3 protein: CARLGQAQNQPQHF

CDR3 length: 16
J gene: TRBJ1-5
V gene: TRBV24-1
clone size: .
D gene: TRBD1
CDR3 DNA: TGTGCCACCAGTGACCGTGACAGGGACGGCAATCAGCCCCAGCATTTT
CDR3 protein: CATSDRDRDGNQPQHF

CDR3 length: 13
J gene: TRBJ2-1
V gene: TRBV5-1
clone size: .
D gene: .
CDR3 DNA: TGCGCCAGCAGCTTGGGGAGGGCCAATGAGCAGTTCTTC
CDR3 protein: CASSLGRANEQFF

CDR3 length: 13
J gene: TRBJ1-2
V gene: TRBV4-1
clone size: .
D gene: .
CDR3 DNA: TGCGCCAGCAGCCAGAGCCTCACCTATGGCTACACCTTC
CDR3 protein: CASSQSLTYGYTF

CDR3 length: 17
J gene: TRBJ1-2
V gene: TRBV30
clone size: .
D gene: .
CDR3 DNA: TGTGCCTGGAGTGGTTATCGGGGATCGTCCGCTAACTATGGCTACACCTTC
CDR3 protein: CAWSGYRGSSANYGYTF

CDR3 length: 15
J gene: TRBJ2-1
V gene: TRBV6-4
clone size: .
D gene: .
CDR3 DNA: TGTGCCAGCAGTGACCTCGGGGATATGGGCAATGAGCAGTTCTTC
CDR3 protein: CASSDLGDMGNEQFF

CDR3 length: 14
J gene: TRBJ1-2
V gene: TRBV11-2
clone size: .
D gene: .
CDR3 DNA: TGTGCCAGCAGCCGGGAACAGGGCGACTATGGCTACACCTTC
CDR3 protein: CASSREQGDYGYTF

CDR3 length: 14
J gene: TRBJ2-5
V gene: TRBV7-2
clone size: .
D gene: .
CDR3 DNA: TGTGCCAGCAGCTTGGCAGGGTTTAAAGAGACCCAGTACTTC
CDR3 protein: CASSLAGFKETQYF

CDR3 length: 14
J gene: TRBJ2-1
V gene: TRBV7-9
clone size: .
D gene: .
CDR3 DNA: TGTGCCAGCAGCCAGGGAAACTCCTACAATGAGCAGTTCTTC
CDR3 protein: CASSQGNSYNEQFF

CDR3 length: 14
J gene: TRBJ1-5
V gene: TRBV3-1/TRBV3-2
clone size: .
D gene: TRBD1
CDR3 DNA: TGTGCCAGCAGCCTCGGACAGGGTGGGCAGCCCCAGCATTTT
CDR3 protein: CASSLGQGGQPQHF

CDR3 length: 14
J gene: TRBJ2-7
V gene: TRBV5-1
clone size: .
D gene: TRBD1
CDR3 DNA: TGCGCCAGCAGCCGGGGACAGCGAGTCTACGAGCAGTACTTC
CDR3 protein: CASSRGQRVYEQYF

CDR3 length: 14
J gene: TRBJ1-2
V gene: TRBV6-5
clone size: .
D gene: .
CDR3 DNA: TGTGCCAGCAGGAGGGACATAGAGGGGTATGGCTACACCTTC
CDR3 protein: CASRRDIEGYGYTF

CDR3 length: 12
J gene: TRBJ2-7
V gene: TRBV6-6
clone size: .
D gene: .
CDR3 DNA: TGTGCCAGCAGTTATGTCAGCTACGAGCAGTACTTC
CDR3 protein: CASSYVSYEQYF

CDR3 length: 16
J gene: TRBJ1-3
V gene: TRBV30
clone size: few
D gene: TRBD1
CDR3 DNA: TGTGCCTGGAGTGCAGGGACAGGGTTTTTTGGAAACACCATATATTTT
CDR3 protein: CAWSAGTGFFGNTIYF

CDR3 length: 13
J gene: TRBJ1-2
V gene: TRBV7-8
clone size: .
D gene: .
CDR3 DNA: TGTGCCAGCAGCTTAGGGCAGGGTGGGGGCTACACCTTC
CDR3 protein: CASSLGQGGGYTF

CDR3 length: 13
J gene: TRBJ1-1
V gene: TRBV3-1/TRBV3-2
clone size: .
D gene: .
CDR3 DNA: TGTGCCAGCAGCCCCAGGGTAAACACTGAAGCTTTCTTT
CDR3 protein: CASSPRVNTEAFF

CDR3 length: 16
J gene: TRBJ2-7
V gene: TRBV6-1
clone size: .
D gene: TRBD2
CDR3 DNA: TGTGCCAGCAGTGAACCATGGCTAGCGGGAGGAAACGAGCAGTACTTC
CDR3 protein: CASSEPWLAGGNEQYF

CDR3 length: 14
J gene: TRBJ2-5
V gene: TRBV11-3
clone size: .
D gene: .
CDR3 DNA: TGTGCCAGCAGCTCTCCGAGGGGGCAAGAGACCCAGTACTTC
CDR3 protein: CASSSPRGQETQYF

CDR3 length: 15
J gene: TRBJ1-2
V gene: TRBV6-5
clone size: .
D gene: TRBD1
CDR3 DNA: TGTGCCAGCAGTTTACGACAGGGGGCAGGCTATGGCTACACCTTC
CDR3 protein: CASSLRQGAGYGYTF

CDR3 length: 13
J gene: TRBJ2-7
V gene: TRBV7-8
clone size: .
D gene: .
CDR3 DNA: TGTGCCAGCAGCTTAGTGTCGGGGGTCGAGCAGTACTTC
CDR3 protein: CASSLVSGVEQYF

CDR3 length: 16
J gene: TRBJ2-1
V gene: TRBV9
clone size: .
D gene: TRBD2
CDR3 DNA: TGTGCCAGCAGCCCCTGGACTAGCGGGACCTACAATGAGCAGTTCTTC
CDR3 protein: CASSPWTSGTYNEQFF

CDR3 length: 14
J gene: TRBJ2-1
V gene: TRBV30
clone size: .
D gene: TRBD2
CDR3 DNA: TGTGCCTGGAGTCAGGCTAGCGGGAGCGATGAGCAGTTCTTC
CDR3 protein: CAWSQASGSDEQFF

CDR3 length: 15
J gene: TRBJ2-7
V gene: TRBV5-1
clone size: .
D gene: .
CDR3 DNA: TGCGCCAGCAGCAGAATCACAGGGCGAGGAAACGAGCAGTACTTC
CDR3 protein: CASSRITGRGNEQYF

CDR3 length: 11
J gene: TRBJ1-1
V gene: TRBV29-1
clone size: .
D gene: .
CDR3 DNA: TGCAGCGTGACAGGGAACACTGAAGCTTTCTTT
CDR3 protein: CSVTGNTEAFF

CDR3 length: 17
J gene: TRBJ2-1
V gene: TRBV2
clone size: .
D gene: TRBD2
CDR3 DNA: TGTGCCAGCAGCGAGTGGACTAGCGGGAGGGCCGGGTATGAGCAGTTCTTC
CDR3 protein: CASSEWTSGRAGYEQFF

CDR3 length: 14
J gene: TRBJ1-3
V gene: TRBV6-2/TRBV6-3
clone size: .
D gene: .
CDR3 DNA: TGTGCCAGCAGTTACGAGGGAGTCGGAAACACCATATATTTT
CDR3 protein: CASSYEGVGNTIYF

CDR3 length: 15
J gene: TRBJ1-5
V gene: TRBV9
clone size: .
D gene: .
CDR3 DNA: TGTGCCAGCAGCGTAGGCGGGAATAGCAATCAGCCCCAGCATTTT
CDR3 protein: CASSVGGNSNQPQHF

CDR3 length: 14
J gene: TRBJ2-4
V gene: TRBV18
clone size: .
D gene: .
CDR3 DNA: TGTGCCAGCTCACCGCAGGGTGGCCGAAACATTCAGTACTTC
CDR3 protein: CASSPQGGRNIQYF

CDR3 length: 14
J gene: TRBJ1-2
V gene: TRBV27
clone size: .
D gene: .
CDR3 DNA: TGTGCCACCGCGACAGGACTGTCCAACTATGGCTACACCTTC
CDR3 protein: CATATGLSNYGYTF

CDR3 length: 14
J gene: TRBJ2-7
V gene: TRBV15
clone size: .
D gene: TRBD2
CDR3 DNA: TGTGCCACCAGCGGCCCCGGGGGGAGGGGCGAGCAGTACTTC
CDR3 protein: CATSGPGGRGEQYF

CDR3 length: 16
J gene: TRBJ2-6
V gene: TRBV13
clone size: .
D gene: .
CDR3 DNA: TGTGCCAGCAGCCTCAACAGGGCGCCCGGGGCCAACGTCCTGACTTTC
CDR3 protein: CASSLNRAPGANVLTF

CDR3 length: 14
J gene: TRBJ1-2
V gene: TRBV4-2
clone size: .
D gene: .
CDR3 DNA: TGTGCCAGCAGCCAAGAGGAGCAGGGTTATGGCTACACCTTC
CDR3 protein: CASSQEEQGYGYTF